The 22 T cell receptor beta chains below come from one sample, sequenced in a study of shared clonotypes between healthy human individuals. Cells designated naive CD8 were CD45RO-negative and were positively selected for CCR7, with terminally differentiated effector memory CD45RA+ cells excluded. Assay used: immunoSEQ multiplex PCR; TCRdb lists only in-frame clones, some missing. The sample has roughly 2,000,000 clones; approximately 92% are singletons. The sequenced sample consisted of naive CD8+ T cells from PBMCs. These receptors all come from a man between 18 and 29 years old in good health. Some clones in this sample may be carry-over from other donors' samples.

This clone appeared once. Other DNA variants within this sample encode the same CDR3. The chain carries TRBV19 and TRBJ1-1; no clear D gene. Trimming cost V 1 base and J 4 bases, with 7 bases left between them. CDR1 and CDR2 from the germline V gene are LNHDA and SQIVND (reference sequence). CDR3 length equals 13 residues. CDR3 nucleotides: TGTGCCAGTAGTATAGGAGGTGGCACTGAAGCTTTCTTT. As protein: CASSIGGGTEAFF.

A word on this clone: Additional DNA sequences in this sample encode the identical CDR3. The chain couples TRBV25-1 to TRBJ1-4; D not resolved. Per germline, CDR1 MGHDK and CDR2 SYGVNS. This CDR3 has 11 residues. V dropped 2 bases and J dropped 8 bases, with 3 bases sitting between them. The CDR3 loop reads CASSEGEKLFF. The CDR3 DNA is TGTGCCAGCAGTGAAGGGGAAAAACTGTTTTTT.

The chain employs TRBV5-1 and TRBJ1-5; D call uncertain. This CDR3 comprises 12 residues. The V gene's germline CDR1 is SGHRS and CDR2 YFSETQ. The germline V and J ends were trimmed by 5 bases and 5 bases, with 8 bases remaining between them. Here the CDR3 reads CASRGLHQPQHF. DNA of the CDR3: TGCGCCAGCAGGGGCCTCCATCAGCCCCAGCATTTT. Supplemented by reference TRBV5-1 and TRBJ1-5, the full variable domain reads KAGVTQTPRYLIKTRGQQVTLSCSPISGHRSVSWYQQTPGQGLQFLFEYFSETQRNKGNFPGRFSGRQFSNSRSEMNVSTLELGDSALYLCASRGLHQPQHFGDGTRLSIL.

This chain connects TRBV27 to TRBJ2-7; 13 positions agree with TRBD2. V lost 4 bases and J lost 3; bases outside the gene matches: 3. The length of the CDR3 is 15 residues. Germline CDR1 reads MNHEY; CDR2 reads SMNVEV (reference sequence). The CDR3 spells CASSSGTSGIYEQYF. The CDR3 DNA reads as TGTGCCAGCAGTTCAGGGACTAGCGGGATCTACGAGCAGTACTTC.

The chain carries TRBV7-3 and TRBJ2-7; 7 bases line up with TRBD2. The germline V gene has CDR1 SGHTA and CDR2 FQGTGA. The CDR3 is made up of 13 amino acids. V lost 5 bases, J lost 6 bases, and 7 bases stayed unmatched. In DNA form, the CDR3 reads TGTGCCAGCAGCGGGGCGGGAGAGGGCGAGCAGTACTTC. Translation: CASSGAGEGEQYF.

The J gene is TRBJ1-2, the V gene TRBV5-1; D is undetermined. This CDR3 is built from 17 residues. The V gene's germline CDR1 is SGHRS and CDR2 YFSETQ. V was cut by 2 bases and J by 3 bases, with 20 bases left in between. As DNA, the CDR3 is TGCGCCAGCAGCTTCAATCCCGGCTTCCAAGCCGACTATGGCTACACCTTC. Translated, it gives CASSFNPGFQADYGYTF. The variable domain in full, completed from reference TRBV5-1 and TRBJ1-2, reads KAGVTQTPRYLIKTRGQQVTLSCSPISGHRSVSWYQQTPGQGLQFLFEYFSETQRNKGNFPGRFSGRQFSNSRSEMNVSTLELGDSALYLCASSFNPGFQADYGYTFGSGTRLTVV.

The V gene is TRBV11-1, the J gene TRBJ2-3; 10 positions agree with TRBD1. V was clipped by 2 bases and J by 3 bases; unmatched bases: 5. This CDR3 is built from 16 residues. Per germline, CDR1 SGHAT and CDR2 FQDESV (reference sequence). This chain's CDR3 is CASSLWDRGATDTQYF. CDR3 DNA sequence: TGTGCCAGCAGCTTATGGGACAGGGGTGCGACAGATACGCAGTATTTT.

The chain couples TRBV7-7 to TRBJ2-2; D perhaps matches TRBD2 (5 bases). Per the germline V gene, CDR1 is SSHAT and CDR2 is FNYEAQ (reference sequence). Trimming shortened V by 4 bases and J by 5 bases, and 8 bases separated the two germline ends. This CDR3 is 13 amino acids long. CDR3 bases: TGTGCCAGCAGCTCGAGGGCAACCGGGGAGCTGTTTTTT. Protein sequence: CASSSRATGELFF.

The chain joins TRBV25-1 to TRBJ1-5; D not certain. The CDR3 is 14 residues long. Germline V gives CDR1 MGHDK, CDR2 SYGVNS. V was trimmed by 5 bases and J by 5 bases, leaving 13 bases between them. Here the CDR3 reads CASSFSGADQPQHF. The CDR3 DNA reads TGTGCCAGCAGTTTTTCGGGCGCGGATCAGCCCCAGCATTTT.

The chain links TRBV18 to TRBJ2-1; 9 nucleotides align to TRBD1. The CDR3 has 18 amino acids. The V gene end was trimmed by 6 bases and the J gene end by 4 bases; junction bases not matched to a gene: 16. Germline V gene lookup returns CDR1 KGHSH and CDR2 LQKENI. CDR3 sequence (DNA): TGTGCCAGCTCGACCCGCACAGGGGGCTACCAAATTTACAATGAGCAGTTCTTC. It is translated as CASSTRTGGYQIYNEQFF.

CDR3 protein: CASRLAGPSYGYTF. CDR3 nucleotide sequence: TGTGCCAGCAGACTTGCAGGCCCCTCATATGGCTACACCTTC. The rearrangement links TRBV5-6 to TRBJ1-2; no firm D call. V dropped 5 bases and J dropped 5 bases, with 16 bases sitting between them. CDR3 length equals 14 residues. Germline V gene lookup returns CDR1 SGHDT and CDR2 YYEEEE.

This clone showed up just once. This chain joins TRBV28 and TRBJ2-7, with 12 bases that match TRBD1. With V trimmed by 5 bases and J by 3 bases, 5 bases remained unmatched. This CDR3 has 15 residues. The V gene's germline CDR1 is MDHEN and CDR2 SYDVKM. The CDR3 region is CASSIGTGGYYEQYF. The DNA of the CDR3 is TGTGCCAGCAGTATCGGGACAGGGGGCTACTACGAGCAGTACTTC.

In this sample, this clone turned up a few times. The J gene is TRBJ1-1, the V gene TRBV29-1; 7 positions agree with TRBD1. Germline CDR1 reads SQVTM; CDR2 reads ANQGSEA. The CDR3 runs 11 residues. With V trimmed by 7 bases and J by 6 bases, 5 bases remained unmatched. The CDR3 reads CSGTGTAEAFF. The CDR3, as DNA: TGCAGCGGTACAGGGACAGCTGAAGCTTTCTTT.

V is TRBV27 and J is TRBJ2-7; D remains ambiguous. This CDR3 comprises 14 residues. V dropped 5 bases and J dropped 5 bases, with 16 bases sitting between them. From germline, CDR1 is MNHEY and CDR2 SMNVEV (reference sequence). CDR3 DNA: TGTGCCAGCAGTCCGAGGCTGAGGTTCGACGAGCAGTACTTC. Translating it yields CASSPRLRFDEQYF.

The chain couples TRBV6-5 to TRBJ2-1; D might be TRBD2 (6 bases). Germline CDR1 and CDR2: MNHEY and SVGAGI. The CDR3 loop spans 16 amino acids. Trimming left V 1 base short and J 1 base short, with 11 bases between. As DNA, the CDR3 is TGTGCCAGCAGTTACTTCGGGGGAGTATCCTACAATGAGCAGTTCTTC. Amino acid sequence: CASSYFGGVSYNEQFF.

The chain has TRBV11-2 and TRBJ2-2; 9 nucleotides align to TRBD2. J gave up 4 bases and V 4 bases, and 13 bases lay outside the gene matches. This CDR3 comprises 18 residues. Germline V gene data show CDR1 as SGHAT and CDR2 as FQNNGV. CDR3 DNA sequence: TGTGCCAGCAGCTCATTCGAAGAAGCGGGAGGAGCCACCGGGGAGCTGTTTTTT. Translation gives CASSSFEEAGGATGELFF.

About this clone: The identical CDR3 is also encoded by other nucleotide sequences in the sample. The CDR3 nucleotides read TGTGCCAGCAGTAGTTCTGGGGAGCAGTTCTTC. Protein sequence: CASSSSGEQFF. The V gene is TRBV6-5, the J gene TRBJ2-1; unclear D gene. V dropped 5 bases and J dropped 10 bases, with 9 bases sitting between them. This CDR3 comprises 11 residues. Germline assignment: CDR1 MNHEY and CDR2 SVGAGI.

The rearrangement links TRBV27 to TRBJ2-2, with a possible D match to TRBD2 (5 bases). Germline V gene lookup returns CDR1 MNHEY and CDR2 SMNVEV (reference sequence). With 0 bases removed from V and 6 bases from J, the gap between germline ends came to 17 bases. The CDR3 contains 17 residues. The CDR3 reads CASSLSEVEARSGELFF. CDR3 in DNA: TGTGCCAGCAGTTTATCGGAGGTAGAGGCGCGGTCCGGGGAGCTGTTTTTT.

The CDR3 DNA is TGTGCCAGCAGCCCGAGGGGACAGGGGCGAGGCATTCAGTACTTC. It translates to CASSPRGQGRGIQYF. The chain is built from TRBV14 and TRBJ2-4, with 10 bases fitting TRBD1. In germline, CDR1 is SGHDN, CDR2 FVKESK. The V and J ends lost 4 bases and 9 bases, in that order; junction bases with no gene match: 9. The CDR3 spans 15 residues.

The chain carries TRBV4-1 and TRBJ2-5; no reliable D call. The CDR3 runs to 15 residues. Trimming took 6 bases from V and 4 from J, leaving 18 bases between them. Looked up from germline, CDR1 is MGHRA and CDR2 is YSYEKL. In DNA form, the CDR3 reads TGCGCCAGCAGTTACGCCGCAGACATAGGAGAGACCCAGTACTTC. Translating gives CASSYAADIGETQYF.

V usage is TRBV6-5 and J usage is TRBJ1-5, with TRBD1 as a possible D gene (6 bases). Trimming removed 6 bases from V and 4 bases from J, with 13 bases in between. The CDR3 covers 14 residues. Germline lookup yields CDR1 MNHEY and CDR2 SVGAGI. CDR3 sequence: CASSSMRGNQPQHF. In DNA form, the CDR3 reads TGTGCCAGCAGCTCCATGAGGGGGAATCAGCCCCAGCATTTT.

V is TRBV30 and J is TRBJ2-3; D perhaps matches TRBD2 (5 bases). The germline V and J ends were trimmed by 0 bases and 0 bases, with 10 bases remaining between them. The CDR3 sequence is 15 residues long. Germline V CDR1 and CDR2: GTSNPN, SVGIG (reference sequence). The CDR3 DNA reads as TGTGCCTGGAGTGTGGCGGAGGCTAGCACAGATACGCAGTATTTT. Its protein is CAWSVAEASTDTQYF.